The 22 T cell receptor beta chains reported below all come from one sample, sequenced in a study of T cells after posttransplantation cyclophosphamide. Cyclophosphamide on days +3 and +4 followed busulfan-fludarabine conditioning and a marrow graft. Generated by immunoSEQ multiplex PCR, the TCRdb table keeps only in-frame clones and is missing some. The repertoire holds around 18,000 clones, with roughly 76% as singletons. This specimen was CD8+ T cells sorted from PBMCs, taken 1,700 to 2,000 days after a stem cell transplant with posttransplant cyclophosphamide. The receptors were gathered from a female patient aged 35 to 55 who received an allogeneic stem cell transplant from a related donor, was CMV-positive, and had no GVHD. The T cells may come from the graft donor.

The gene calls are TRBV19 and TRBJ1-6; D is unclear. Germline-derived CDR1 and CDR2 are LNHDA and SQIVND (reference sequence). The CDR3 has 16 amino acids. Trimming removed 3 bases at V and 3 bases at J, with 12 bases between. The CDR3: CASSMSPGGYNSPLHF. Written as DNA, the CDR3 is TGTGCCAGTAGTATGTCTCCAGGAGGCTATAATTCACCCCTCCACTTT.

The rearrangement links TRBV19 to TRBJ1-1, with D possibly matching TRBD1 (5 bases). V lost 6 bases, J lost 4 bases, and 9 bases lay in between. The germline gives CDR1 LNHDA, CDR2 SQIVND (reference sequence). The CDR3 consists of 12 residues. The DNA of the CDR3 is TGTGCCAGTAGCCCGACAGTCACTGAAGCTTTCTTT. Translation: CASSPTVTEAFF.

The chain carries TRBV19 and TRBJ2-6; D possibly corresponds to TRBD1 (6 bases). Trimming took 7 bases from V and 2 from J, leaving 21 bases between them. The CDR3 is 18 amino acids. Germline V CDR1 and CDR2: LNHDA, SQIVND (reference sequence). CDR3 region: CASKPSHADRPGANVLTF. The DNA of the CDR3 is TGTGCCAGTAAACCATCCCACGCGGACAGACCTGGGGCCAACGTCCTGACTTTC.

This chain connects TRBV13 to TRBJ1-2; the D is unclear. The CDR3 covers 13 residues. Per the germline V gene, CDR1 is PRHDT and CDR2 is FYEKMQ (reference sequence). The V and J ends lost 6 bases and 7 bases respectively, with 15 bases between them. The CDR3 nucleotides read TGTGCCAGCAGTGATCGGGAGACTTTTGGCTACACCTTC. Protein sequence: CASSDRETFGYTF.

The chain is built from TRBV5-1 and TRBJ2-1; no clear D. The V and J ends lost 3 bases and 8 bases respectively, with 6 bases between them. The CDR3 spans 11 residues. The V gene's germline CDR1 is SGHRS and CDR2 YFSETQ. The CDR3 region is CASSSSDEQFF. The CDR3 DNA sequence: TGCGCCAGCAGCTCAAGCGATGAGCAGTTCTTC.

This chain links TRBV19 with TRBJ1-1, with D perhaps matching TRBD1 (5 bases). V was pared by 7 bases and J by 1 base, with 13 bases between. Germline-derived CDR1 and CDR2 are LNHDA and SQIVND (reference sequence). The CDR3 totals 14 residues. The CDR3 bases are TGTGCCAGTACCCCAGGGATCGGGAACACTGAAGCTTTCTTT. This gives the protein CASTPGIGNTEAFF.

V is TRBV6-5 and J is TRBJ2-3, with 8 bases aligning to TRBD1. CDR3 length: 13 residues. Germline assignment: CDR1 MNHEY and CDR2 SVGAGI. Trimming at V came to 4 bases and at J to 6 bases, leaving 3 bases not matched to a gene. CDR3 amino acids: CASSLTGVDTQYF. CDR3 DNA: TGTGCCAGCAGTTTGACAGGGGTGGATACGCAGTATTTT.

The chain uses TRBV7-9 and TRBJ1-5; D gene uncertain. CDR1 is SEHNR and CDR2 is FQNEAQ in the germline V gene (reference sequence). The V end lost 4 bases, the J end lost 9 bases, and 19 bases lay between the germline ends. The CDR3 contains 15 residues. The DNA for the CDR3 is TGTGCCAGCAGCTCCCGGCCAGGCCCGGTTCTGCCCCAGCATTTT. Its translation: CASSSRPGPVLPQHF.

This rearrangement joins TRBV7-2 to TRBJ2-1; 8 nucleotides match TRBD2. From germline, CDR1 is SGHTA and CDR2 FQGNSA. V trimming: 7 bases; J trimming: 4 bases; junction bases outside the gene matches: 6. The CDR3 is made up of 14 amino acids. Written as DNA, the CDR3 is TGTGCCAGCAAGGCTAGCGGGTTATACAATGAGCAGTTCTTC. Its translation is CASKASGLYNEQFF.

CDR3 loop: CASSSRSTGWAFF. The CDR3 region has the DNA TGTGCCAGCAGCTCCCGCTCAACAGGGTGGGCTTTCTTT. The chain is built from TRBV7-1 and TRBJ1-1; D might be TRBD1 (6 bases). TRBV7-1 is reported as an ORF; its role is uncertain. V lost 3 bases and J 11 bases, leaving 16 bases between the germline ends. CDR3 size: 13 residues.

The gene calls are TRBV7-6 and TRBJ2-7; D gene unclear. Germline CDR1 and CDR2: SGHVS and FNYEAQ. The CDR3 sequence is 15 residues long. Deletions cut 0 bases from V and 2 bases from J, with 11 bases between. The CDR3 region is CASSLAGDIPYEQYF. Here the CDR3 DNA reads TGTGCCAGCAGCTTAGCAGGCGACATTCCCTACGAGCAGTACTTC.

The chain uses TRBV15 and TRBJ2-7; 7 bases are a match to TRBD2. This CDR3 is built from 17 residues. V was clipped by 1 base and J by 0 bases; unmatched bases: 9. Looked up from germline, CDR1 is LNHNV and CDR2 is YYDKDF (reference sequence). The CDR3 spells CATSRVPVGGSSYEQYF. DNA for the CDR3: TGTGCCACCAGCAGAGTCCCCGTGGGCGGGAGCTCCTACGAGCAGTACTTC.

This rearrangement joins TRBV16 to TRBJ1-3; D unclear. CDR1 KGHSY and CDR2 FQNENV come from the germline V gene. This CDR3 is built from 17 residues. V lost 0 bases and J 0 bases, leaving 12 bases between the germline ends. CDR3 nucleotides: TGTGCCAGCAGCCAATCGAGCGGGTCCCGCTCTGGAAACACCATATATTTT. Its protein product is CASSQSSGSRSGNTIYF.

V and J are TRBV2 and TRBJ1-2; no firm D call. The CDR3 has 13 residues. The V end lost 3 bases, the J end lost 3 bases, and 8 bases lay between the germline ends. Germline lookup yields CDR1 SNHLY and CDR2 FYNNEI. CDR3 in DNA: TGTGCCAGCAGTGATGTGACTTACTATGGCTACACCTTC. Translated: CASSDVTYYGYTF.

The rearrangement joins TRBV7-3 to TRBJ2-3; the match to TRBD2 covers 9 bases. The germline gives CDR1 SGHTA, CDR2 FQGTGA. The CDR3 length is 17 residues. The J segment lost 0 bases and the V segment lost 1 base, leaving 5 bases of the junction unmatched. CDR3 nucleotide sequence: TGTGCCAGCAGCTTAAAAGCGGGGGGACTTAGCACAGATACGCAGTATTTT. Protein: CASSLKAGGLSTDTQYF.

V and J are TRBV4-2 and TRBJ2-7, with no clear D. Per the germline V gene, CDR1 is LGHNA and CDR2 is YNFKEQ. V was shortened by 1 base and J by 0 bases, with 10 bases between the two germline ends. The CDR3 loop spans 15 amino acids. Written as DNA, the CDR3 is TGTGCCAGCAGCCAAGTAGCAGTGAGCTCCTACGAGCAGTACTTC. It is translated as CASSQVAVSSYEQYF.

This clone has a single count. This sequence joins TRBV5-4 and TRBJ2-3; D uncertain. The CDR3 sequence is 15 residues long. V lost 0 bases and J lost 0, with 8 bases in between. Germline values: CDR1 SGHNT, CDR2 YYREEE (reference sequence). The CDR3 DNA reads TGTGCCAGCAGCTTGGTCCCCTCTAGCACAGATACGCAGTATTTT. Translating gives CASSLVPSSTDTQYF.

The chain links TRBV4-3 to TRBJ2-1, with TRBD2 matching 16 bases. In germline, CDR1 is LGHNA, CDR2 YSLEER. CDR3 length: 17 residues. Trimming cost V 0 bases and J 9 bases; bases outside gene matches: 5. The CDR3 loop is CASSQEGLAGGFVEQFF. CDR3 sequence (DNA): TGCGCCAGCAGCCAAGAGGGACTAGCGGGGGGGTTTGTTGAGCAGTTCTTC.

For the CDR3, the DNA is TGTGCCAGCAGCCCTAGTGTAGTTTACGAGCAGTACTTC. The encoded protein is CASSPSVVYEQYF. V and J are TRBV7-2 and TRBJ2-7; D is unclear. This CDR3 contains 13 residues. The V gene's germline CDR1 is SGHTA and CDR2 FQGNSA. Trimming took 5 bases from V and 4 from J, leaving 12 bases between them. Full variable domain (missing parts from reference TRBV7-2 and TRBJ2-7): GAGVSQSPSNKVTEKGKDVELRCDPISGHTALYWYRQSLGQGLEFLIYFQGNSAPDKSGLPSDRFSAERTGGSVSTLTIQRTQQEDSAVYLCASSPSVVYEQYFGPGTRLTVT.

The sample holds a few counts of this clone. The gene calls are TRBV9 and TRBJ1-1, with a possible D match to TRBD1 (5 bases). V lost 4 bases to trimming and J lost 4 bases, with 8 bases between them. The CDR3 sequence is 12 residues long. Per germline, CDR1 SGDLS and CDR2 YYNGEE. CDR3 in DNA: TGTGCCAGCAGCTTGGACACCACTGAAGCTTTCTTT. Protein sequence: CASSLDTTEAFF.

V gene TRBV7-7 combines with J gene TRBJ2-7; D might be TRBD1 (6 bases). Germline V gives CDR1 SSHAT, CDR2 FNYEAQ (reference sequence). The germline V and J ends were trimmed by 3 bases and 7 bases, with 13 bases remaining between them. There are 13 residues in the CDR3. CDR3 bases: TGTGCCAGCAGCTTCGGTGGGGGCCGGGAGCAGTACTTC. Protein: CASSFGGGREQYF.

The CDR3 DNA reads TGTGCCAGCAGCCCCACCGGCCAACCGGGACAGGGGGCTTCCAATGAGCAGTTCTTC. As protein: CASSPTGQPGQGASNEQFF. This chain connects TRBV13 to TRBJ2-1; 12 bases are shared with TRBD1. The CDR3 extends over 19 amino acids. Germline V lookup: CDR1 PRHDT, CDR2 FYEKMQ (reference sequence). Losses at the gene ends were 5 bases for V and 6 bases for J; bases not matched to a gene: 17.